These T cell receptor beta chains were read from a single sample in a study of shared T cell receptors in the human thymus. Here immunoSEQ multiplex PCR was the method, and the copy in TCRdb shows in-frame clones only, minus some. The table lists some 760,000 clones, 80% to 90% of them singletons. These records were also assigned to another study, of human thymus T cells.

The sample was thymocytes. Source of these receptors: a girl younger than two with a congenital heart defect. CDR3s include the opening cysteine and the closing phenylalanine or tryptophan. The D gene is left open where the match is weak. The size of a clone is reported for some rows only, either as once, few or many, or as a class for expanded clones.

cdr3_nt	cdr3_aa	clone_size	d_call	v_call	j_call
TGTGCCACCAGCGGAGGCTTTGAGGGACAGGGGATCCCGAACACTGAAGCTTTCTTT	CATSGGFEGQGIPNTEAFF	-	TRBD1	TRBV15	TRBJ1-1
TGCGCCAGCAGCCAAGAGTATCCGTTGTCCCCTTTGAACACTGAAGCTTTCTTT	CASSQEYPLSPLNTEAFF	-	-	TRBV4-1	TRBJ1-1
TGTGCCAGCAGCCGCGGGACAGACAACACTGAAGCTTTCTTT	CASSRGTDNTEAFF	-	TRBD1	TRBV5-4	TRBJ1-1
TGTGCCAGCAGTCCTTACAAACCGCTTCTAGAGACCCAGTACTTC	CASSPYKPLLETQYF	-	-	TRBV28	TRBJ2-5
TGCGCCAGCAGCCAAGATCTCTGGGCAGACCAAGAGACCCAGTACTTC	CASSQDLWADQETQYF	-	-	TRBV4-3	TRBJ2-5
TGCGCCAGCAGCGAGGCGGGACTAGCGGGGTCTTCGACCCAGTACTTC	CASSEAGLAGSSTQYF	once	TRBD2	TRBV10-1	TRBJ2-5
TGCAGCGTTGCCAAGGGGGTGGTGGAGACCCAGTACTTC	CSVAKGVVETQYF	-	-	TRBV29-1	TRBJ2-5
TGTGCCAGCTCGCCCACAGAGCCCGACACTGAAGCTTTCTTT	CASSPTEPDTEAFF	-	-	TRBV18	TRBJ1-1
TGCGCCAGCAGCCAAGAGTCCAGGGGGGACCCCTCTGGAAACACCATATATTTT	CASSQESRGDPSGNTIYF	-	TRBD1	TRBV4-3	TRBJ1-3
TGTGCCAGTAGTAACTACGCCTATGGCTACACCTTC	CASSNYAYGYTF	-	-	TRBV19	TRBJ1-2
TGTGCCAGCAGCCCCACGGGACTGAAGAACACTGAAGCTTTCTTT	CASSPTGLKNTEAFF	-	-	TRBV11-2	TRBJ1-1
TGTGCCAGCAGTCGCAACTCCGACAGGGAGGACAGCAATCAGCCCCAGCATTTT	CASSRNSDREDSNQPQHF	-	TRBD1	TRBV2	TRBJ1-5
TGCAGTGCCGTTGGCTACACCTTC	CSAVGYTF	-	-	TRBV20-1	TRBJ1-2
TGTGCCAGCAGCACCCCCTCGCTACCGGGCGGGGGCCATCCCTACGAGCAGTACTTC	CASSTPSLPGGGHPYEQYF	-	-	TRBV5-6	TRBJ2-7
TGTGCCAGCAGTCCTCATCCCCTACTCCTCCGTCTAAACATTCAGTACTTC	CASSPHPLLLRLNIQYF	-	-	TRBV27	TRBJ2-4
TGCAGCGGCTTGAGGGGACTCCGGCACACAGATACGCAGTATTTT	CSGLRGLRHTDTQYF	-	-	TRBV29-1	TRBJ2-3
TGTGCCAGCACCCTAACAGGGCTCCACGATGGCTACACCTTC	CASTLTGLHDGYTF	once	-	TRBV9	TRBJ1-2
TGTGCCAGCAGTGATGAAGGGGCGAACGCCGGGGAGCTGTTTTTT	CASSDEGANAGELFF	-	-	TRBV2	TRBJ2-2
TGCGCCAGCAGCCAAGATCGTACAGGGGAGGTAGGCTATGGCTACACCTTC	CASSQDRTGEVGYGYTF	-	TRBD1	TRBV4-3	TRBJ1-2
TGCGCCAGCAGCCAAGAACCGCGGGGGAGAGGAGAGACCCAGTACTTC	CASSQEPRGRGETQYF	-	TRBD2	TRBV4-1	TRBJ2-5
TGTGCCAGCAGCGACCCGAGTGGGGGCCTGGTGCAGTCCTACGAGCAGTACTTC	CASSDPSGGLVQSYEQYF	-	-	TRBV9	TRBJ2-7
TGTGCCAGCAGCTTGTTGAGGGCTAGCGGGGGGGAGGACCAAGAGACCCAGTACTTC	CASSLLRASGGEDQETQYF	-	TRBD2	TRBV5-6	TRBJ2-5
TGCGCCAGCAGCCAAGATTTCTGGGCGCGGGGGAACACCGGGGAGCTGTTTTTT	CASSQDFWARGNTGELFF	-	-	TRBV4-3	TRBJ2-2
TGCGCCAGCAGCCAAGGGGTTAAAGATCGGGACAGGGAGGACAATGAGCAGTTCTTC	CASSQGVKDRDREDNEQFF	-	TRBD1	TRBV4-1	TRBJ2-1
TGTGCTAGTGGTGGAAGGGACAGGGTAGGAGATACGCAGTATTTT	CASGGRDRVGDTQYF	-	TRBD1	TRBV12-5	TRBJ2-3
TGTGCCAGCAACCAAGGGGGCGCGTGGGAGACCCAGTACTTC	CASNQGGAWETQYF	-	TRBD1	TRBV7-2	TRBJ2-5
TGTGCCAGGATCTCGAGCGGGAGCTCCTACAATGAGCAGTTCTTC	CARISSGSSYNEQFF	-	TRBD2	TRBV6-5	TRBJ2-1
TGTGCCAGCAGTGCGGGGAACACCGACGGCTACACCTTC	CASSAGNTDGYTF	-	-	TRBV6-1	TRBJ1-2
TGTGCCAGCAGCCAAGATCGACAGGGCCTGTGCACTGAAGCTTTCTTT	CASSQDRQGLCTEAFF	-	TRBD1	TRBV4-2	TRBJ1-1
TGTGCCAGCAGTTTATATCGGGGGGGAATGAACACTGAAGCTTTCTTT	CASSLYRGGMNTEAFF	-	-	TRBV28	TRBJ1-1
TGTGCCACCAGCAGAGATGGACTTAACACTGAAGCTTTCTTT	CATSRDGLNTEAFF	once	-	TRBV15	TRBJ1-1
TGTGCCAGCAAAAAGGACAGGGGGGGAGAGACCCAGTACTTC	CASKKDRGGETQYF	-	TRBD1	TRBV2	TRBJ2-5
TGTGCCAGCAGTGCTAGGCGTGGGGGGGGCGCACCTATATACAATGAGCAGTTCTTC	CASSARRGGGAPIYNEQFF	-	-	TRBV2	TRBJ2-1
TGTGCCAGCAGTGAATGGGGGACAGGGGACACTGAAGCTTTCTTT	CASSEWGTGDTEAFF	-	TRBD1	TRBV25-1	TRBJ1-1